This is a list of T cell receptor beta chains from one sample in a study of naive and memory T cell subsets. TCRdb redid the calling of the 5' RACE reads with MiXCR, one entry per CDR3 protein. The table includes fewer than 40,000 distinct CDR3 sequences, 15% to 20% detected once. The source is a female donor in good health. CDR3s include the opening cysteine and the closing phenylalanine or tryptophan. A D gene is named only where the DNA matches it firmly. The size entry is marked missing in some rows and otherwise reads once, few, many or a size class.

abundance: .
j_gene: TRBJ2-2
d_gene: .
v_gene: TRBV11-2
CDR3aa: CASSGPPNTGELFF
CDR3nt: TGTGCCAGCAGCGGGCCACCAAACACCGGGGAGCTGTTTTTT

abundance: few
j_gene: TRBJ2-4
d_gene: .
v_gene: TRBV6-5
CDR3aa: CASSYSYSSKNIQYF
CDR3nt: TGTGCCAGCAGTTACTCGTACAGTTCCAAAAACATTCAGTACTTC

abundance: many
j_gene: TRBJ2-3
d_gene: TRBD2
v_gene: TRBV6-5
CDR3aa: CASSSAGGGTDTQYF
CDR3nt: TGTGCCAGCAGCTCAGCGGGGGGGGGCACAGATACGCAGTATTTT

abundance: few
j_gene: TRBJ1-6
d_gene: .
v_gene: TRBV7-9
CDR3aa: CASSLNQGGSPLHF
CDR3nt: TGTGCCAGCAGCTTGAACCAGGGTGGATCACCCCTCCACTTT

abundance: few
j_gene: TRBJ2-7
d_gene: .
v_gene: TRBV7-9
CDR3aa: CASSSMYEQYF
CDR3nt: TGTGCCAGCAGCTCTATGTACGAGCAGTACTTC

abundance: many
j_gene: TRBJ2-2
d_gene: TRBD2
v_gene: TRBV20-1
CDR3aa: CSATGLAGGRYTGELFF
CDR3nt: TGCAGTGCTACGGGACTAGCGGGGGGACGATACACCGGGGAGCTGTTTTTT

abundance: many
j_gene: TRBJ2-3
d_gene: .
v_gene: TRBV5-4
CDR3aa: CASHAVDTQYF
CDR3nt: TGTGCCAGCCATGCTGTTGATACGCAGTATTTT

abundance: many
j_gene: TRBJ2-7
d_gene: TRBD1
v_gene: TRBV7-2
CDR3aa: CASSPDPRGPPYF
CDR3nt: TGTGCCAGCAGCCCAGACCCTAGGGGGCCCCCGTACTTC

abundance: many
j_gene: TRBJ1-1
d_gene: .
v_gene: TRBV20-1
CDR3aa: CSVGEITEAFF
CDR3nt: TGCAGTGTTGGAGAGATAACTGAAGCTTTCTTT

abundance: many
j_gene: TRBJ2-3
d_gene: .
v_gene: TRBV2
CDR3aa: CASGDVANTDTQYF
CDR3nt: TGTGCCAGCGGGGACGTGGCGAACACAGATACGCAGTATTTT

abundance: few
j_gene: TRBJ1-2
d_gene: .
v_gene: TRBV5-1
CDR3aa: CASSQGQLDGYTF
CDR3nt: TGCGCCAGCAGCCAGGGACAATTGGATGGCTACACCTTC

abundance: many
j_gene: TRBJ2-7
d_gene: .
v_gene: TRBV6-5
CDR3aa: CASTSLGAASYEQYF
CDR3nt: TGTGCCAGCACCTCCCTGGGCGCGGCATCCTACGAGCAGTACTTC

abundance: many
j_gene: TRBJ1-2
d_gene: TRBD1
v_gene: TRBV29-1
CDR3aa: CSVDQLDRNYGYTF
CDR3nt: TGCAGCGTTGACCAATTGGACAGGAACTATGGCTACACCTTC

abundance: few
j_gene: TRBJ1-2
d_gene: TRBD1
v_gene: TRBV20-1
CDR3aa: CSAETGGVYGYTF
CDR3nt: TGCAGTGCCGAGACAGGGGGCGTCTATGGCTACACCTTC

abundance: many
j_gene: TRBJ1-3
d_gene: .
v_gene: TRBV20-1
CDR3aa: CSAHGSGNTIYF
CDR3nt: TGCAGTGCGCACGGATCTGGAAACACCATATATTTT

abundance: .
j_gene: TRBJ1-5
d_gene: .
v_gene: TRBV12-3/TRBV12-4
CDR3aa: CASSLRPVNQPQHF
CDR3nt: TGTGCCAGCAGTTTAAGGCCAGTCAATCAGCCCCAGCATTTT

abundance: many
j_gene: TRBJ1-1
d_gene: .
v_gene: TRBV20-1
CDR3aa: CSAGDPPLNTEAFF
CDR3nt: TGCAGTGCTGGGGATCCACCTTTAAACACTGAAGCTTTCTTT

abundance: many
j_gene: TRBJ2-1
d_gene: .
v_gene: TRBV29-1
CDR3aa: CSVEIAYNEQFF
CDR3nt: TGCAGCGTTGAAATAGCCTACAATGAGCAGTTCTTC

abundance: few
j_gene: TRBJ1-1
d_gene: .
v_gene: TRBV20-1
CDR3aa: CSARSDYRNTEAFF
CDR3nt: TGCAGTGCTAGATCCGATTACAGGAACACTGAAGCTTTCTTT

abundance: many
j_gene: TRBJ1-5
d_gene: .
v_gene: TRBV20-1
CDR3aa: CSGGGGNQPQHF
CDR3nt: TGCAGCGGAGGGGGGGGGAATCAGCCCCAGCATTTT

abundance: .
j_gene: TRBJ2-1
d_gene: TRBD2
v_gene: TRBV5-1
CDR3aa: CASSLDGSGGANEQFF
CDR3nt: TGCGCCAGCAGCTTGGATGGTAGCGGGGGGGCCAATGAGCAGTTCTTC

abundance: many
j_gene: TRBJ2-5
d_gene: .
v_gene: TRBV7-9
CDR3aa: CATTSGGETQYF
CDR3nt: TGTGCCACAACTTCAGGAGGAGAGACCCAGTACTTC

abundance: many
j_gene: TRBJ2-5
d_gene: .
v_gene: TRBV20-1
CDR3aa: CSAREDQPGTQYF
CDR3nt: TGCAGTGCTAGAGAGGATCAGCCGGGGACCCAGTACTTC

abundance: many
j_gene: TRBJ2-1
d_gene: .
v_gene: TRBV11-2
CDR3aa: CASSLVRGNNNEQFF
CDR3nt: TGTGCCAGCAGCTTAGTAAGGGGGAACAACAATGAGCAGTTCTTC

abundance: few
j_gene: TRBJ2-7
d_gene: .
v_gene: TRBV20-1
CDR3aa: CSARGGAEYEQYF
CDR3nt: TGCAGTGCTAGAGGGGGGGCAGAATACGAGCAGTACTTC

abundance: many
j_gene: TRBJ1-2
d_gene: TRBD1
v_gene: TRBV7-3
CDR3aa: CASSPTGQGDYGYTF
CDR3nt: TGTGCCAGCAGCCCCACGGGACAGGGGGACTATGGCTACACCTTC

abundance: .
j_gene: TRBJ2-3
d_gene: TRBD2
v_gene: TRBV9
CDR3aa: CASSYRGVAGGTDTQYF
CDR3nt: TGTGCCAGCAGCTACCGCGGGGTAGCGGGGGGCACAGATACGCAGTATTTT

abundance: many
j_gene: TRBJ2-6
d_gene: .
v_gene: TRBV29-1
CDR3aa: CSVGYAGANVLTF
CDR3nt: TGCAGCGTTGGATATGCTGGGGCCAACGTCCTGACTTTC

abundance: many
j_gene: TRBJ1-1
d_gene: .
v_gene: TRBV10-1
CDR3aa: CASSEGWGGTEAFF
CDR3nt: TGCGCCAGCAGTGAGGGGTGGGGAGGCACTGAAGCTTTCTTT

abundance: many
j_gene: TRBJ1-4
d_gene: .
v_gene: TRBV29-1
CDR3aa: CSVGEPNEKLFF
CDR3nt: TGCAGCGTCGGTGAACCAAATGAAAAACTGTTTTTT

abundance: many
j_gene: TRBJ2-7
d_gene: .
v_gene: TRBV20-1
CDR3aa: CSARGPWDGGNEQYF
CDR3nt: TGCAGTGCTAGAGGTCCATGGGACGGGGGAAACGAGCAGTACTTC

abundance: few
j_gene: TRBJ2-5
d_gene: TRBD2
v_gene: TRBV4-2
CDR3aa: CASSQIGLAGVETQYF
CDR3nt: TGTGCCAGCAGCCAAATCGGACTAGCGGGGGTCGAGACCCAGTACTTC

abundance: many
j_gene: TRBJ2-5
d_gene: TRBD1
v_gene: TRBV20-1
CDR3aa: CSARDGTGGRETQYF
CDR3nt: TGCAGTGCTAGAGACGGGACAGGGGGCAGGGAGACCCAGTACTTC

abundance: few
j_gene: TRBJ1-1
d_gene: .
v_gene: TRBV27
CDR3aa: CASSLMQNTEAFF
CDR3nt: TGTGCCAGCAGTTTGATGCAGAACACTGAAGCTTTCTTT

abundance: many
j_gene: TRBJ1-2
d_gene: .
v_gene: TRBV29-1
CDR3aa: CSVARTGIGINF
CDR3nt: TGCAGCGTTGCACGGACCGGGATTGGTATAAACTTC

abundance: few
j_gene: TRBJ1-1
d_gene: .
v_gene: TRBV12-3/TRBV12-4
CDR3aa: CASSLPRGVGTEAFF
CDR3nt: TGTGCCAGCAGTTTACCTCGGGGTGTCGGCACTGAAGCTTTCTTT

abundance: .
j_gene: TRBJ2-2
d_gene: .
v_gene: TRBV20-1
CDR3aa: CSALPGAHTGELFF
CDR3nt: TGCAGTGCTCTACCGGGGGCTCACACCGGGGAGCTGTTTTTT

abundance: many
j_gene: TRBJ2-3
d_gene: .
v_gene: TRBV29-1
CDR3aa: CSVEGHRDTQYF
CDR3nt: TGCAGCGTTGAGGGACACAGAGATACGCAGTATTTT

abundance: many
j_gene: TRBJ2-1
d_gene: .
v_gene: TRBV29-1
CDR3aa: CSVEVGPGYNEQFF
CDR3nt: TGCAGCGTTGAAGTCGGGCCGGGGTACAATGAGCAGTTCTTC

abundance: .
j_gene: TRBJ2-2
d_gene: .
v_gene: TRBV12-5
CDR3aa: CASGPPGVANTGELFF
CDR3nt: TGTGCTAGTGGTCCCCCAGGGGTTGCGAACACCGGGGAGCTGTTTTTT

abundance: many
j_gene: TRBJ1-1
d_gene: .
v_gene: TRBV7-2
CDR3aa: CASSLTGMNTEAFF
CDR3nt: TGTGCCAGCAGCCTGACGGGCATGAACACTGAAGCTTTCTTT

abundance: .
j_gene: TRBJ2-1
d_gene: TRBD1
v_gene: TRBV6-2/TRBV6-3
CDR3aa: CASSYSTGKTFF
CDR3nt: TGTGCCAGCAGTTACTCGACAGGGAAAACGTTCTTC

abundance: many
j_gene: TRBJ1-1
d_gene: .
v_gene: TRBV29-1
CDR3aa: CSVGGIMNTEAFF
CDR3nt: TGCAGCGTTGGCGGGATCATGAACACTGAAGCTTTCTTT

abundance: .
j_gene: TRBJ1-1
d_gene: .
v_gene: TRBV6-6
CDR3aa: CASSYFGGMNTEAFF
CDR3nt: TGTGCCAGCAGTTACTTTGGGGGGATGAACACTGAAGCTTTCTTT

abundance: few
j_gene: TRBJ1-1
d_gene: .
v_gene: TRBV20-1
CDR3aa: CSARDRPTTEAFF
CDR3nt: TGCAGTGCTAGAGATCGGCCAACCACTGAAGCTTTCTTT

abundance: few
j_gene: TRBJ2-3
d_gene: TRBD2
v_gene: TRBV5-4
CDR3aa: CASSVAAGATDTQYF
CDR3nt: TGTGCCAGCAGCGTGGCGGCGGGAGCCACAGATACGCAGTATTTT

abundance: few
j_gene: TRBJ2-7
d_gene: TRBD2
v_gene: TRBV12-3/TRBV12-4
CDR3aa: CASSSQTGGSYEQYF
CDR3nt: TGTGCCAGCAGTTCACAGACGGGGGGCTCCTACGAGCAGTACTTC

abundance: .
j_gene: TRBJ1-1
d_gene: .
v_gene: TRBV6-1
CDR3aa: CASNLKRQNAMNTEAFF
CDR3nt: TGTGCCAGCAACCTCAAGCGGCAAAACGCGATGAACACTGAAGCTTTCTTT

abundance: many
j_gene: TRBJ1-2
d_gene: .
v_gene: TRBV20-1
CDR3aa: CRARTGGEAGYTF
CDR3nt: TGCAGGGCCAGAACCGGGGGGGAGGCTGGCTACACCTTC

abundance: many
j_gene: TRBJ1-2
d_gene: .
v_gene: TRBV7-9
CDR3aa: CASSPPLRGANYGYTF
CDR3nt: TGTGCCAGCAGCCCTCCCTTACGGGGTGCTAACTATGGCTACACCTTC

abundance: many
j_gene: TRBJ2-3
d_gene: .
v_gene: TRBV19
CDR3aa: CASSASKSRRADTQYF
CDR3nt: TGTGCCAGTAGTGCGTCGAAGTCCCGGAGAGCGGATACGCAGTATTTT

abundance: .
j_gene: TRBJ2-3
d_gene: .
v_gene: TRBV5-4
CDR3aa: CASSLNRLDTQYF
CDR3nt: TGTGCCAGCAGCTTGAACCGTTTGGATACGCAGTATTTT

abundance: few
j_gene: TRBJ2-7
d_gene: TRBD2
v_gene: TRBV5-5
CDR3aa: CASSFSSGYGYEQYF
CDR3nt: TGTGCCAGCAGCTTTTCTAGCGGTTACGGCTACGAGCAGTACTTC

abundance: .
j_gene: TRBJ1-2
d_gene: .
v_gene: TRBV11-2
CDR3aa: CASSLAGLGYGDTF
CDR3nt: TGTGCCAGCAGCTTAGCGGGGTTGGGCTATGGCGACACCTTC